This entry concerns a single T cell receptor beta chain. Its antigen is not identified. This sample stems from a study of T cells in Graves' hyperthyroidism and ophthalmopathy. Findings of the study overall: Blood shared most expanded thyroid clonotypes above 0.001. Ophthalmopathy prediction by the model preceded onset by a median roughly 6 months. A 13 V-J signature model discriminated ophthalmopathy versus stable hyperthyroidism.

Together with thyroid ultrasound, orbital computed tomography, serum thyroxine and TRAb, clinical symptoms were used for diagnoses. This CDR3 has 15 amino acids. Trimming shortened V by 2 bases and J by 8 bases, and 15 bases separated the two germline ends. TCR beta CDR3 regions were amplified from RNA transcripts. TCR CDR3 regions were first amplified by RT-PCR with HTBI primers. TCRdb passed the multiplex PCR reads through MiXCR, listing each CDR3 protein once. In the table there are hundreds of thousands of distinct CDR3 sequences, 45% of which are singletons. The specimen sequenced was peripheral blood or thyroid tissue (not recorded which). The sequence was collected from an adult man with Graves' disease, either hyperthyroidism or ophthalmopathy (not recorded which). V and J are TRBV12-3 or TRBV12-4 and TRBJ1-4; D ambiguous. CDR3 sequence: CASSLSPGTPEKLFF. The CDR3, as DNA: TGTGCCAGCAGTTTAAGTCCCGGAACTCCGGAAAAACTGTTTTTT.